What follows are 20 T cell receptor beta chains derived from one specimen sequenced in a study of molecular identifiers for immune sequencing clone quantification listed by TCRdb under 2018. The library was prepared using PCR. For sequencing, a NextSeq 500 was employed. TCRdb reprocessing: public reads trimmed at Q25 with fastp, clones called with MiXCR, in-frame beta chains kept. Every entry covers one CDR3 protein and lists the most common genes and DNA from its rows. The sample yields tens of thousands of distinct CDR3 sequences; approximately 34% were counted once. The ten largest make up 3% to 4.5% of the sample. Material: naive CD8+ T cells from blood, with Jurkat cell RNA spiked in. What this sample's cell subset or site label stands for: FACS-sorted CD8+CD4-CCR7+CD45RA+ naive T cells. These TCRs come from a human donor in good health. Some libraries in this study had Jurkat cell RNA spiked in.

This clonotype came up many times. The genes are TRBV9 and TRBJ1-4; D ambiguous. This CDR3 comprises 14 residues. Looked up from germline, CDR1 is SGDLS and CDR2 is YYNGEE. V shed 0 bases and J shed 4 bases, with 7 bases lying between them. As DNA, the CDR3 is TGTGCCAGCAGCGTAGAGGCCAGTAATGAAAAACTGTTTTTT. This encodes CASSVEASNEKLFF. The variable domain in full, completed from reference TRBV9 and TRBJ1-4, reads DSGVTQTPKHLITATGQRVTLRCSPRSGDLSVYWYQQSLDQGLQFLIQYYNGEERAKGNILERFSAQQFPDLHSELNLSSLELGDSALYFCASSVEASNEKLFFGSGTQLSVL.

About this clonotype itself: This could be a read error, since a much larger clone is one nucleotide away. Because the CDR3 is missing its conserved closing phenylalanine or tryptophan, this is likely a read error. This chain joins TRBV12-3 or TRBV12-4 and TRBJ2-3, with 9 bases fitting TRBD1. The CDR3 runs to 16 residues. Trimming cost V 5 bases and J 3 bases; bases outside gene matches: 9. The CDR3 sequence is CASSPAGTGLTDTQYL. The CDR3 DNA reads TGTGCCAGCAGTCCGGCGGGGACAGGGTTGACAGATACGCAGTATCTT.

This clonotype was detected only a few times. V usage is TRBV6-1 and J usage is TRBJ2-7; D is ambiguous. The germline gives CDR1 MNHNS, CDR2 SASEGT. The V gene lost 2 bases and the J gene lost 6 bases, with 8 bases spanning the gap. The CDR3 sequence is 12 residues long. The CDR3 bases are TGTGCCAGCAGTGAACCACAGCCCGAGCAGTACTTC. This translates into CASSEPQPEQYF.

The CDR3 is CSARDKFWTGGPYEQYF. The CDR3 DNA is TGCAGTGCTAGAGATAAATTCTGGACGGGGGGACCCTACGAGCAGTACTTC. The gene calls are TRBV20-1 and TRBJ2-7; TRBD2 agrees at 7 bases. CDR1 and CDR2 from the germline V gene are DFQATT and SNEGSKA (reference sequence). V gave up 0 bases and J gave up 2 bases; unmatched junction bases: 13. The CDR3 extends over 17 amino acids.

This clonotype has a count of ten or more. The genes are TRBV29-1 and TRBJ2-2; D uncertain. V gave up 6 bases and J gave up 8 bases, with 10 bases separating them. Germline V gives CDR1 SQVTM, CDR2 ANQGSEA. The length of the CDR3 is 11 residues. The CDR3 coding sequence is TGCAGCGTGGCCTTCACGGGGGAGCTGTTTTTT. This codes for CSVAFTGELFF.

CDR3 sequence (DNA): TGTGCCTGCCTGGAGACAGGGCTGGAGACCCAGTACTTC. This translates into CACLETGLETQYF. The rearrangement uses TRBV3-1 and TRBJ2-5; 7 nucleotides agree with TRBD1. In germline, CDR1 is LGHDT, CDR2 YNNKEL (reference sequence). CDR3 size: 13 residues. V was clipped by 11 bases and J by 5 bases; unmatched bases: 11.

The table lists this clonotype with many counts. The chain couples TRBV24-1 to TRBJ2-3; D not resolved. V gave up 8 bases and J gave up 2 bases, with 10 bases separating them. This CDR3 has 13 amino acids. The germline CDR1 and CDR2 sequences are KGHDR and SFDVKD. The DNA for the CDR3 is TGTGCCACCAACGACTGGACCACAGATACGCAGTATTTT. Translation gives CATNDWTTDTQYF.

On this clonotype: This sequence may be a read error, since a much larger clone differs from it by one base. The genes are TRBV7-8 and TRBJ2-7; TRBD1 or TRBD2 may be the D gene (5 bases each). This CDR3 has 16 amino acids. V shed 5 bases and J shed 2 bases, with 19 bases lying between them. Germline CDR1 SGHVS, CDR2 FQNEAQ. The CDR3: CASSPLVGDRAYEQYF. The CDR3 DNA follows: TGTGCCAGCAGCCCACTAGTGGGGGACCGCGCCTACGAGCAGTACTTC.

In this sample, this clonotype turned up a few times. The rearrangement links TRBV27 to TRBJ1-4, with unresolved D. Trimming took 1 base from V and 4 from J, leaving 10 bases between them. Germline loops: CDR1 MNHEY, CDR2 SMNVEV (reference sequence). CDR3 length equals 15 residues. CDR3 sequence: CASSLWRGINEKLFF. The CDR3 DNA reads TGTGCCAGCAGTTTATGGCGGGGTATTAATGAAAAACTGTTTTTT. Drawing the rest from reference TRBV27 and TRBJ1-4, the complete variable domain is EAQVTQNPRYLITVTGKKLTVTCSQNMNHEYMSWYRQDPGLGLRQIYYSMNVEVTDKGDVPEGYKVSRKEKRNFPLILESPSPNQTSLYFCASSLWRGINEKLFFGSGTQLSVL.

Ten or more counts support this clonotype. The genes are TRBV29-1 and TRBJ2-7; D might be TRBD2 (6 bases). Deletions cut 6 bases from V and 9 bases from J, with 15 bases between. This CDR3 comprises 11 residues. Germline lookup yields CDR1 SQVTM and CDR2 ANQGSEA. The CDR3 loop is CSVWGRRGQYF. The DNA of the CDR3 is TGCAGCGTGTGGGGGAGGAGAGGGCAGTACTTC.

The genes are TRBV28 and TRBJ1-1, with D perhaps TRBD1 (6 bases). Germline CDR1 is MDHEN and CDR2 is SYDVKM. Trimming shortened V by 5 bases and J by 5 bases, and 18 bases separated the two germline ends. The CDR3 is made up of 15 amino acids. CDR3 DNA: TGTGCCAGCAGTATCCCTGGGGGGCGCGGGACTGAAGCTTTCTTT. It encodes CASSIPGGRGTEAFF.

The rearrangement uses TRBV20-1 and TRBJ2-7, with D maybe TRBD2 (6 bases). CDR1 is DFQATT, CDR2 SNEGSKA, per germline (reference sequence). The CDR3 spans 15 residues. Between the trimmed V and J ends, which lost 1 base and 7 bases, there was a span of 20 bases. CDR3 in DNA: TGCAGTGCTAGAGGGTTCACTGGTACGGCGGGGGAGCAGTACTTC. The encoded protein is CSARGFTGTAGEQYF.

CDR3 DNA sequence: TGTGCCAGCAGTTTGCGCAGGGATGGTCAGCCCCAGCATTTT. Its protein is CASSLRRDGQPQHF. This chain uses TRBV12-3 or TRBV12-4 with TRBJ1-5; tentative D call: TRBD1 (5 bases). V lost 3 bases to trimming and J lost 6 bases, with 12 bases between them. This CDR3 has 14 amino acids.

The chain joins TRBV6-2 or TRBV6-3 to TRBJ1-5, with 8 nucleotides matching TRBD1. The CDR3 has 13 amino acids. V was pared by 6 bases and J by 7 bases, with 5 bases of the junction left unmatched. Germline V gene lookup returns CDR1 MNHEY and CDR2 SVGEGT. The CDR3 nucleotides read TGTGCCAGCAGGGACAGGGTGAAACAGCCCCAGCATTTT. This gives the protein CASRDRVKQPQHF.

This clonotype was seen more than once but under ten times. V and J are TRBV20-1 and TRBJ2-7; 11 positions agree with TRBD1. The CDR3 sequence is 14 residues long. Germline trimming cut 4 bases from V and 5 bases from J; bases unmatched to any gene: 7. CDR1 is DFQATT and CDR2 is SNEGSKA in the germline V gene (reference sequence). The DNA of the CDR3 is TGCAGTGCTAAGGACAGGGGGCGACCCAACGAGCAGTACTTC. This encodes CSAKDRGRPNEQYF.

As for this clonotype: A much more abundant neighbour one base away suggests this may be a read error. The chain combines TRBV28 with TRBJ2-5; no firm D call. V lost 5 bases and J lost 4, with 8 bases in between. The germline V gene has CDR1 MDHEN and CDR2 SYDVKM. The CDR3 loop spans 12 amino acids. The CDR3 bases are TGTGCCAGCAGTCCCGAGACAGAGACCCAGTACTTC. Protein product: CASSPETETQYF.

This clonotype was counted many times. The chain carries TRBV20-1 and TRBJ2-3; TRBD1 matches 8 bases. Per germline, CDR1 DFQATT and CDR2 SNEGSKA (reference sequence). With 5 bases clipped from V and 1 base from J, the junction kept 11 bases outside the gene matches. The CDR3 length is 16 residues. This chain's CDR3 is CSADPTGALRTDTQYF. CDR3 in DNA: TGCAGTGCTGACCCGACAGGGGCTCTCCGCACAGATACGCAGTATTTT.

Details on this clonotype: Since a much larger clone is just one base distant, this may be a read error. The V and J genes are TRBV4-3 and TRBJ2-7; possible D gene TRBD2, 6 bases. This CDR3 region has 15 residues. Per the germline V gene, CDR1 is LGHNA and CDR2 is YSLEER. This CDR3 is CASSQETGGSYAQYF. The CDR3 nucleotides are TGCGCCAGCAGCCAAGAGACCGGGGGAAGCTACGCGCAGTACTTC.

Concerning this clonotype itself: A read error is possible here, since a much larger clone lies one base away. This rearrangement joins TRBV7-8 to TRBJ1-1; a weak D match, TRBD1 (5 bases). V was pared by 1 base and J by 4 bases, with 13 bases between. This CDR3 has 15 amino acids. Per germline, CDR1 SGHVS and CDR2 FQNEAQ. The CDR3 nucleotides read TGTGCCAGCAGCTTAGTAGAGGGGTCCGCCACTGAAGCTTTCTTT. This sequence encodes CASSLVEGSATEAFF.

This clonotype showed up many times. The chain is built from TRBV12-3 or TRBV12-4 and TRBJ2-5; the match to TRBD1 covers 9 bases. The CDR3 runs 14 residues. Unmatched junction bases numbered 1, after V lost 4 bases and J lost 1 base. Here the CDR3 reads CASSWTGAQETQYF. CDR3 DNA: TGTGCCAGCAGTTGGACAGGGGCCCAAGAGACCCAGTACTTC.